The 22 T cell receptor beta chains reported below all come from one sample, sequenced in a study of tumor and adjacent non-tumor tissue in lung cancer. No cell sorting was done before RNA was extracted from the tissue. Distant lung tissue was collected more than 3 cm away from the tumor edge. TCRbeta libraries were built with three rounds of nested PCR, modified from ARM-PCR. TCRdb fed the multiplex PCR reads into MiXCR, producing one record per CDR3 protein. The table records about 48,000 distinct CDR3 sequences, roughly 60% of them present only once. The source material was distant non-tumor lung tissue. These receptors were obtained from a woman in her 70s with non-small cell lung cancer.

The V call is TRBV7-9, the J call TRBJ1-2, with TRBD1 matching 7 bases. Germline CDR1 reads SEHNR; CDR2 reads FQNEAQ (reference sequence). The CDR3 totals 18 residues. Trimming at V came to 2 bases and at J to 0 bases, leaving 12 bases not matched to a gene. CDR3 sequence (DNA): TGTGCCAGCAGCTTAACCCTTGACAGGGTTGTCTCTAACTATGGCTACACCTTC. Translating gives CASSLTLDRVVSNYGYTF.

The V gene is TRBV11-2, the J gene TRBJ2-7; 8 bases match TRBD1. V lost 1 base to trimming and J lost 7 bases; unmatched junction nucleotides: 9. Germline V gene sequence: CDR1 SGHAT, CDR2 FQNNGV. This CDR3 is built from 15 residues. The CDR3: CASSLAGQGAREQYF. The CDR3 nucleotides read TGTGCCAGCAGCTTAGCTGGCCAGGGGGCGAGAGAGCAGTACTTC.

The sample holds many counts of this clonotype. V usage is TRBV4-1 and J usage is TRBJ1-2; D is unclear. CDR3 length equals 15 residues. Germline loops: CDR1 MGHRA, CDR2 YSYEKL. Trimming took 0 bases from V and 4 from J, leaving 12 bases between them. CDR3 nucleotides: TGCGCCAGCAGCCAAGATTTAGGGTTAACCTATGGCTACACCTTC. Amino acids: CASSQDLGLTYGYTF.

Comment on this clonotype: A much larger clone is a single base away; this may be a read error. This sequence joins TRBV30 and TRBJ2-6, with D unresolved. V dropped 8 bases and J dropped 1 base, with 9 bases sitting between them. The CDR3 is 13 residues long. Germline values: CDR1 GTSNPN, CDR2 SVGIG (reference sequence). In DNA form, the CDR3 reads TGTGCCGGAACAGAGTCTGGGGCCAACGTCCTGACTTTC. It codes for CAGTESGANVLTF.

With respect to this clonotype: At one of its ends the junction is not consistent with the germline gene, which may arise from a read error. The V and J genes are TRBV12-3 or TRBV12-4 and TRBJ2-1; TRBD2 aligns across 10 bases. The CDR3 length is 16 residues. The CDR3 loop reads CASSPLAGASYYEQLF. The CDR3 nucleotides are TGTGCCAGCAGTCCCCTAGCGGGAGCCTCCTACTATGAGCAGCTCTTC.

Remarks on this clonotype: Germline is not matched at one junction end, which may reflect a read error. This chain uses TRBV6-5 with TRBJ1-4; D unclear. This CDR3 is built from 14 residues. The germline gives CDR1 MNHEY, CDR2 SVGAGI. CDR3 sequence (DNA): TGTGCCAGCAGTTACCGGGATATGGATGAAGAACTGTTTTTT. The encoded protein is CASSYRDMDEELFF.

The table lists this clonotype with a few counts. A much larger clone sits a single nucleotide away, making a read error possible. This chain connects TRBV30 to TRBJ2-7, with no clear D. The CDR3 runs to 11 residues. Germline V gene data show CDR1 as GTSNPN and CDR2 as SVGIG (reference sequence). CDR3 amino acids: CARSRGNEQYF. The CDR3 DNA follows: TGTGCCAGGAGTAGAGGTAACGAGCAGTACTTC.

The sample holds many counts of this clonotype. The CDR3 sequence: CASSHIQGNNSPLHF. The CDR3 DNA follows: TGTGCCAGCAGCCATATACAGGGGAATAATTCACCCCTCCACTTT. The chain employs TRBV6-1 and TRBJ1-6; 7 bases align to TRBD1. Germline trimming cut 6 bases from V and 5 bases from J; bases unmatched to any gene: 7. CDR3 length: 15 residues. In germline, CDR1 is MNHNS, CDR2 SASEGT.

This clonotype is classed as medium-sized. V gene TRBV28 combines with J gene TRBJ2-5; the D is unclear. Germline CDR1 and CDR2: MDHEN and SYDVKM. This CDR3 has 17 amino acids. V lost 6 bases, J lost 1 base, and 21 bases lay in between. The CDR3 nucleotides read TGTGCCAGCAGCATGACAACCAACAAGGAAGGCCAAGAGACCCAGTACTTC. Translated: CASSMTTNKEGQETQYF.

Note on this clonotype: At one end, the junction sequence differs from germline, possibly due to a read error. The chain is built from TRBV11-1 and TRBJ1-2; no firm D call. The germline V gene encodes CDR1 SGHAT and CDR2 FQDESV (reference sequence). CDR3 length equals 14 residues. The CDR3: CTSSYSGVGYGYTF. CDR3 bases: TGTACCAGTAGTTATTCGGGAGTTGGCTACGGCTACACCTTC. The variable domain in full, completed from reference TRBV11-1 and TRBJ1-2, reads EAEVAQSPRYKITEKSQAVAFWCDPISGHATLYWYRQILGQGPELLVQFQDESVVDDSQLPKDRFSAERLKGVDSTLKIQPAELGDSAMYLCTSSYSGVGYGYTFGSGTRLTVV.

The V gene is TRBV28, the J gene TRBJ2-4; the D gene is possibly TRBD2 (7 bases). The CDR3 contains 13 residues. The V end lost 2 bases, the J end lost 9 bases, and 11 bases lay between the germline ends. Germline V gives CDR1 MDHEN, CDR2 SYDVKM. The CDR3 bases are TGTGCCAGCAGTTTACAGGGAGGGGGCATTCAGTACTTC. Translating gives CASSLQGGGIQYF.

This clonotype was counted ten times or more. The chain couples TRBV6-5 to TRBJ1-1; D uncertain. Germline V gene sequence: CDR1 MNHEY, CDR2 SVGAGI. Trimming cost V 2 bases and J 4 bases, with 17 bases left between them. The CDR3 covers 16 residues. The CDR3 spells CASSYVFGEGITEAFF. Here the CDR3 DNA reads TGTGCCAGCAGTTACGTTTTCGGGGAAGGAATCACTGAAGCTTTCTTT.

The chain employs TRBV7-9 and TRBJ1-1, with a weak D call TRBD1 (6 bases). Germline loops: CDR1 SEHNR, CDR2 FQNEAQ (reference sequence). Trimming removed 2 bases from V and 7 bases from J, with 14 bases in between. The length of the CDR3 is 14 residues. This CDR3 reads CASSLSGEGDEAFF. The CDR3 nucleotides read TGTGCCAGCAGCTTATCAGGGGAGGGGGATGAAGCTTTCTTT.

With respect to this clonotype: The junction departs from germline at one end; a sequencing error may be responsible. The rearrangement uses TRBV6-5 and TRBJ2-2, with 7 bases aligning to TRBD2. This CDR3 contains 16 residues. The germline gives CDR1 MNHEY, CDR2 SVGAGI. The CDR3 here is CVSSLRAGSNTGDLFF. CDR3 sequence (DNA): TGTGTCAGCAGTCTAAGAGCGGGGTCGAACACCGGGGACCTGTTTTTT.

At least ten counts were recorded for this clonotype. The gene calls are TRBV28 and TRBJ1-1; D remains unclear. The CDR3 loop spans 14 amino acids. Trimming cost V 5 bases and J 0 bases, with 10 bases left between them. Germline V gene data show CDR1 as MDHEN and CDR2 as SYDVKM. The CDR3 region is CASSQAVMNTEAFF. DNA of the CDR3: TGTGCCAGCAGTCAAGCCGTGATGAACACTGAAGCTTTCTTT.

This clonotype was seen repeatedly, ten times or more. The CDR3 loop is CASSYGTEGYTF. CDR3 DNA: TGTGCCAGCAGTTACGGGACTGAGGGCTACACCTTC. The chain employs TRBV6-5 and TRBJ1-2; perhaps TRBD1 as D (5 bases). This CDR3 has 12 residues. V shed 2 bases and J shed 8 bases, with 9 bases lying between them. Germline V gene lookup returns CDR1 MNHEY and CDR2 SVGAGI.

The V call is TRBV21-1, the J call TRBJ2-7; the table gives TRBD1 as D, unverified against the DNA. TRBV21-1 is reported as a pseudogene. The CDR3 is 15 amino acids. CDR3 residues: CASNKVRDRAPGQYF. The CDR3 DNA sequence: TGTGCCAGCAACAAAGTAAGGGACAGGGCCCCGGGGCAGTACTTC.

This clonotype was seen more than once but under ten times. The gene calls are TRBV20-1 and TRBJ2-2; 8 nucleotides line up with TRBD2. V lost 0 bases, J lost 4 bases, and 4 bases stayed unmatched. The CDR3 has 15 amino acids. The germline V gene has CDR1 DFQATT and CDR2 SNEGSKA (reference sequence). CDR3 in amino acids: CSARDAGLGTGELFF. In nucleotides, the CDR3 is TGCAGTGCTAGAGATGCGGGACTAGGCACCGGGGAGCTGTTTTTT.

This clonotype was seen just once. V usage is TRBV29-1 and J usage is TRBJ2-5; 7 bases align to TRBD1. CDR1 is SQVTM and CDR2 is ANQGSEA in the germline V gene. The CDR3 runs to 10 residues. CDR3 sequence (DNA): TGCACTGTAAGACAGGGTTCCCAGTACTTC. Its protein is CTVRQGSQYF.

The chain combines TRBV11-2 with TRBJ1-1, with D maybe TRBD1 (5 bases). CDR1 is SGHAT, CDR2 FQNNGV, per germline. This CDR3 contains 14 residues. Trimming took off 2 bases at V and 3 bases at J, with 10 bases between the two ends. CDR3 nucleotide sequence: TGTGCCAGCAGCTTACAGGTGGGGGACACTGAAGCTTTCTTT. It translates to CASSLQVGDTEAFF.

In this sample, this clonotype turned up many times. The rearrangement joins TRBV28 to TRBJ2-3; the D gene is possibly TRBD2 (6 bases). This CDR3 has 16 residues. The V and J ends lost 7 bases and 5 bases respectively, with 22 bases between them. Looked up from germline, CDR1 is MDHEN and CDR2 is SYDVKM. This chain's CDR3 is CASTPLGGAARDTQYF. The CDR3 DNA is TGTGCCAGCACCCCACTGGGCGGGGCCGCCCGAGATACGCAGTATTTT.

As concerns this clonotype: An end of the junction differs from the germline gene, which may be a read error. The rearrangement links TRBV29-1 to TRBJ2-7; perhaps TRBD2 as D (7 bases). Germline V CDR1 and CDR2: SQVTM, ANQGSEA. The CDR3 is 14 amino acids. In DNA form, the CDR3 reads TGCAGCGTCAGAGGGAGCGGGACAAACTACGAGCAGTGCTTC. Encoded protein: CSVRGSGTNYEQCF.